These 13 T cell receptor beta chains were sequenced from one sample in a study of shared clonotypes between healthy human individuals. Libraries were prepared by immunoSEQ multiplex PCR; TCRdb keeps only in-frame clonotypes and omits some of them. The table has 1,500,000 or so clones, 96% seen once. The sequencing sample was made of naive CD4+ T cells sorted from blood. Documented subset: CD45RA+ positively selected. Every receptor here comes from a man aged 25 to 40 in good health.

The chain is built from TRBV5-1 and TRBJ1-1, with D uncertain. Trimming stripped 4 bases from V and 3 bases from J, with 13 bases between. CDR1 SGHRS and CDR2 YFSETQ come from the germline V gene. This CDR3 is built from 14 residues. CDR3 in amino acids: CASSEGGVDTEAFF. The DNA for the CDR3 is TGCGCCAGCAGCGAGGGCGGGGTAGACACTGAAGCTTTCTTT. Filled out from reference TRBV5-1 and TRBJ1-1, the complete variable domain reads KAGVTQTPRYLIKTRGQQVTLSCSPISGHRSVSWYQQTPGQGLQFLFEYFSETQRNKGNFPGRFSGRQFSNSRSEMNVSTLELGDSALYLCASSEGGVDTEAFFGQGTRLTVV.

The genes are TRBV5-1 and TRBJ2-7, with a possible D match to TRBD1 (6 bases). Germline CDR1 SGHRS, CDR2 YFSETQ. This CDR3 has 13 amino acids. V lost 4 bases, J lost 3 bases, and 11 bases lay in between. Here the CDR3 reads CASSRMDSYEQYF. The CDR3 region has the DNA TGCGCCAGCAGCCGTATGGACAGCTACGAGCAGTACTTC.

The chain combines TRBV15 with TRBJ1-2; D is unresolved. This CDR3 comprises 14 residues. The V end was cut by 0 bases, the J end by 4 bases, with 9 bases between. The germline V gene encodes CDR1 LNHNV and CDR2 YYDKDF (reference sequence). The CDR3 region is CATSRETQSYGYTF. The CDR3 bases are TGTGCCACCAGCAGAGAGACACAGTCCTATGGCTACACCTTC.

This chain uses TRBV2 with TRBJ2-7, with a weak D call TRBD2 (6 bases). This CDR3 comprises 12 residues. V lost 5 bases to trimming and J lost 5 bases, with 10 bases between them. Germline loops: CDR1 SNHLY, CDR2 FYNNEI. The chain's CDR3 is CASSREADEQYF. The DNA of the CDR3 is TGTGCCAGCAGTAGGGAGGCAGACGAGCAGTACTTC.

In the case of this clone: The sample has other DNA sequences that encode this CDR3 too. The rearrangement links TRBV5-6 to TRBJ1-5, with 9 bases fitting TRBD1. The junction had 2 bases not matched to a gene; V was cut back by 2 bases and J by 5 bases. The germline gives CDR1 SGHDT, CDR2 YYEEEE. This CDR3 region has 14 residues. The DNA for the CDR3 is TGTGCCAGCAGCTTACAGGGGGCGCATCAGCCCCAGCATTTT. This codes for CASSLQGAHQPQHF. The complete variable domain, with remaining parts taken from reference TRBV5-6 and TRBJ1-5, reads DAGVTQSPTHLIKTRGQQVTLRCSPKSGHDTVSWYQQALGQGPQFIFQYYEEEERQRGNFPDRFSGHQFPNYSSELNVNALLLGDSALYLCASSLQGAHQPQHFGDGTRLSIL.

The rearrangement links TRBV5-1 to TRBJ1-1; 9 bases fit TRBD1. This CDR3 comprises 13 residues. CDR1 SGHRS and CDR2 YFSETQ come from the germline V gene. The V gene end was trimmed by 4 bases and the J gene end by 5 bases; junction bases not matched to a gene: 3. The chain's CDR3 is CASSHRGLTEAFF. The CDR3 nucleotides are TGCGCCAGCAGCCACAGGGGGCTTACTGAAGCTTTCTTT.

V gene TRBV5-1 combines with J gene TRBJ1-2, with D possibly being TRBD1 (6 bases). This CDR3 is 13 amino acids long. V shed 1 base and J shed 4 bases, with 8 bases lying between them. The V gene's germline CDR1 is SGHRS and CDR2 YFSETQ. This CDR3 is CASSLTGSYGYTF. In DNA, the CDR3 is TGCGCCAGCAGCTTGACAGGGTCCTATGGCTACACCTTC.

The chain uses TRBV6-1 and TRBJ1-1; D uncertain. This CDR3 spans 15 amino acids. V lost 3 bases to trimming and J lost 1 base, with 12 bases between them. Germline V gene lookup returns CDR1 MNHNS and CDR2 SASEGT. CDR3 nucleotide sequence: TGTGCCAGCAGTGACCGCTGGGTCCCGAACACTGAAGCTTTCTTT. Translating it yields CASSDRWVPNTEAFF.

Worth noting for this clone: This sample includes further DNA sequences coding for the same CDR3. This chain connects TRBV20-1 to TRBJ2-1; D is ambiguous. CDR1 and CDR2 (germline): DFQATT, SNEGSKA (reference sequence). V shed 5 bases and J shed 4 bases, with 6 bases lying between them. CDR3 length: 11 amino acids. The CDR3 DNA follows: TGCAGTGCTCCGACTTACAATGAGCAGTTCTTC. Translating it yields CSAPTYNEQFF.

This rearrangement joins TRBV27 to TRBJ2-2; D is uncertain. This CDR3 is 17 amino acids long. CDR1 and CDR2 (germline): MNHEY, SMNVEV (reference sequence). Between the trimmed V and J ends, which lost 5 bases and 4 bases, there was a span of 20 bases. The CDR3 reads CASSLYRSPKGTGELFF. The CDR3 DNA reads TGTGCCAGCAGTCTTTATAGGAGCCCCAAGGGCACCGGGGAGCTGTTTTTT.

This clone was observed a single time. V is TRBV5-4 and J is TRBJ1-4; a weak D match, TRBD1 (5 bases). CDR3 size: 14 residues. V was pared by 4 bases and J by 8 bases, with 15 bases between. The germline V gene has CDR1 SGHNT and CDR2 YYREEE (reference sequence). CDR3 sequence (DNA): TGTGCCAGCAGCCCCGCAGGGCTAGGGGAAAAACTGTTTTTT. This translates into CASSPAGLGEKLFF.

J is TRBJ2-3 and V is TRBV9; D is perhaps TRBD1 or TRBD2 (6 bases each). V shed 4 bases and J shed 0 bases, with 12 bases lying between them. From germline, CDR1 is SGDLS and CDR2 YYNGEE. The CDR3 is 15 residues long. The CDR3 sequence: CASSIRGASTDTQYF. CDR3 bases: TGTGCCAGCAGCATAAGGGGGGCTAGCACAGATACGCAGTATTTT.

The V gene is TRBV6-6, the J gene TRBJ2-1; maybe TRBD1 (6 bases). Between the trimmed V and J ends, which lost 6 bases and 6 bases, there was a span of 15 bases. The length of the CDR3 is 14 residues. CDR1 is MNHNY, CDR2 SVGAGI, per germline (reference sequence). CDR3 region: CASRDSGNGNEQFF. The CDR3 DNA follows: TGTGCCAGCAGGGACAGCGGCAATGGCAATGAGCAGTTCTTC.